The 21 T cell receptor beta chains listed next were all sequenced from one sample in a study of monozygotic twins with inflammatory bowel disease. TCRdb reprocessed the 5' RACE reads; each CDR3 protein has one entry and no DNA is given. This repertoire includes 200,000 to 250,000 distinct CDR3 sequences. Specimen: blood. These receptors all stem from a human donor with ulcerative colitis or Crohn's disease, or a healthy co-twin of an affected twin (not recorded which).

The rearrangement links TRBV12-3 or TRBV12-4 to TRBJ1-1; there is no DNA to check the TCRdb D call of TRBD1. This CDR3 is 15 amino acids long. The CDR3: CASTIFPGWVTEAFF.

V is TRBV3-1 and J is TRBJ1-1. CDR1 is LGHDT, CDR2 YNNKEL, per germline (reference sequence). This CDR3 has 12 amino acids. The chain's CDR3 is CASSQVATEAFF.

The chain couples TRBV7-2 to TRBJ2-5. The CDR3 consists of 14 residues. Germline CDR1 is SGHTA and CDR2 is FQGNSA. CDR3 sequence reads: CASSLVAQQETQYF.

V and J are TRBV7-9 and TRBJ1-6; TCRdb indicates TRBD1, and absent DNA this call remains unverified. CDR1 SEHNR and CDR2 FQNEAQ come from the germline V gene (reference sequence). The CDR3 is made up of 15 amino acids. The CDR3 is CASSLSGAGNSPLHF.

The chain carries TRBV12-3 or TRBV12-4 and TRBJ2-3; the D call of TRBD2 rests on TCRdb alone, since no DNA is present to check it. The CDR3 consists of 13 residues. CDR3 in amino acids: CASSLGLADTQYF.

The V call is TRBV20-1, the J call TRBJ2-7; TCRdb's assignment of TRBD1 cannot be checked, as there is no DNA. The CDR3 is 14 amino acids. The V gene's germline CDR1 is DFQATT and CDR2 SNEGSKA (reference sequence). CDR3 sequence: CSAERGGGSYEQYF.

The rearrangement uses TRBV7-2 and TRBJ2-3; TCRdb's D call of TRBD2 is untestable without DNA. The CDR3 loop spans 18 amino acids. Germline CDR1 is SGHTA and CDR2 is FQGNSA. CDR3 amino acids: CASSLAEGLASATDTQYF. The full variable domain, with the rest looked up from reference TRBV7-2 and TRBJ2-3, is GAGVSQSPSNKVTEKGKDVELRCDPISGHTALYWYRQSLGQGLEFLIYFQGNSAPDKSGLPSDRFSAERTGGSVSTLTIQRTQQEDSAVYLCASSLAEGLASATDTQYFGPGTRLTVL.

The rearrangement joins TRBV5-1 to TRBJ1-1; TCRdb proposes TRBD1, but this gene call is untestable without DNA. From germline, CDR1 is SGHRS and CDR2 YFSETQ. The CDR3 has 16 amino acids. The CDR3 sequence: CASSLSEGGLNTEAFF.

J is TRBJ2-3 and V is TRBV10-3; TCRdb lists TRBD1, though no DNA is available to test this call. Germline V lookup: CDR1 ENHRY, CDR2 SYGVKD. This CDR3 has 15 amino acids. The CDR3 protein is CAIRPGRGRTDTQYF.

The chain employs TRBV3-1 and TRBJ1-5. This CDR3 has 15 residues. Germline V gene data show CDR1 as LGHDT and CDR2 as YNNKEL (reference sequence). The CDR3 region is CASSQDATTNQPQHF.

The rearrangement links TRBV20-1 to TRBJ1-6; TCRdb calls TRBD1, which cannot be checked without DNA. The length of the CDR3 is 15 residues. The germline V gene has CDR1 DFQATT and CDR2 SNEGSKA (reference sequence). This CDR3 reads CSARSGGQVNSPLHF.

The rearrangement links TRBV5-1 to TRBJ2-7; TCRdb lists TRBD2, though no DNA is available to test this call. The V gene's germline CDR1 is SGHRS and CDR2 YFSETQ. The length of the CDR3 is 14 residues. CDR3 protein: CASSSDSGGYEQYF.

This chain joins TRBV18 and TRBJ2-2; TCRdb lists TRBD1, though no DNA is available to test this call. Germline CDR1 KGHSH, CDR2 LQKENI. This CDR3 contains 14 residues. This chain's CDR3 is CASSPPTGTGELFF.

The V call is TRBV3-1, the J call TRBJ1-2. CDR1 LGHDT and CDR2 YNNKEL come from the germline V gene (reference sequence). The CDR3 sequence is 16 residues long. This CDR3 reads CASSQDHAASNYGYTF. Full variable domain (remainder filled in from reference TRBV3-1 and TRBJ1-2): DTAVSQTPKYLVTQMGNDKSIKCEQNLGHDTMYWYKQDSKKFLKIMFSYNNKELIINETVPNRFSPKSPDKAHLNLHINSLELGDSAVYFCASSQDHAASNYGYTFGSGTRLTVV.

The gene calls are TRBV11-2 and TRBJ2-3; checking the TCRdb D call of TRBD1 is not possible without DNA. Germline V gene data show CDR1 as SGHAT and CDR2 as FQNNGV. The CDR3 is made up of 16 amino acids. CDR3 in amino acids: CASSQGQGRTTDTQYF.

V usage is TRBV29-1 and J usage is TRBJ1-1. Germline V gene data show CDR1 as SQVTM and CDR2 as ANQGSEA. The CDR3 runs 12 residues. The CDR3 loop is CSVGRLNTEAFF.

By frequency, this clonotype is medium-sized. J is TRBJ2-3 and V is TRBV5-1; the TRBD2 assignment by TCRdb is unverifiable without DNA. The CDR3 has 14 residues. Germline assignment: CDR1 SGHRS and CDR2 YFSETQ. CDR3 residues: CASSLTSGSDTQYF.

This chain links TRBV4-1 with TRBJ1-2; TCRdb returns TRBD1, unconfirmable since there is no DNA. This CDR3 is 15 amino acids long. Germline V gives CDR1 MGHRA, CDR2 YSYEKL. CDR3 in amino acids: CASSHGDRPNYGYTF.

The rearrangement joins TRBV7-6 to TRBJ1-4. The CDR3 is made up of 15 amino acids. Germline values: CDR1 SGHVS, CDR2 FNYEAQ. CDR3 sequence reads: CASSLGGSTNEKLFF.

The chain joins TRBV27 to TRBJ1-2. The CDR3 runs to 16 residues. From germline, CDR1 is MNHEY and CDR2 SMNVEV (reference sequence). The CDR3 sequence: CASSAVRGGGNYGYTF.

The chain links TRBV28 to TRBJ1-4; TCRdb names TRBD1, which stays unverified in the absence of DNA. This CDR3 spans 14 amino acids. Looked up from germline, CDR1 is MDHEN and CDR2 is SYDVKM. The CDR3 reads CASRPGQRSEKLFF.